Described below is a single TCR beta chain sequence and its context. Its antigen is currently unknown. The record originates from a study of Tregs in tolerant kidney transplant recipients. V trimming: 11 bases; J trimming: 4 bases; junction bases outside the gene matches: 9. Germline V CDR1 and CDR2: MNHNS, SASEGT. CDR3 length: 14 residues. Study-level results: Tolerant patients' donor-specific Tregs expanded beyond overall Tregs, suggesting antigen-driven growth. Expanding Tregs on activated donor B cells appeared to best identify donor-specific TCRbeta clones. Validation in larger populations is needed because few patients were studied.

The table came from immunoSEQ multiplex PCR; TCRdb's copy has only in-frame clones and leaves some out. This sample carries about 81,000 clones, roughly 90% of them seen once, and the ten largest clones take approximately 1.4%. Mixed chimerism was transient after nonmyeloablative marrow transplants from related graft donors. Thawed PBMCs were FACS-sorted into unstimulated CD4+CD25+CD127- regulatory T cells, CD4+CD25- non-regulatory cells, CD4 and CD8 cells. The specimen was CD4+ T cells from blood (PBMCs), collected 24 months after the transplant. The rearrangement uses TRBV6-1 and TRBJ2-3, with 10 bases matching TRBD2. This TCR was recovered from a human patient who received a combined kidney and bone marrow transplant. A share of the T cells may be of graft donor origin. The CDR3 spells CACTSGISSDTQYF. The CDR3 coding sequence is TGTGCCTGCACTAGCGGGATATCATCAGATACGCAGTATTTT.